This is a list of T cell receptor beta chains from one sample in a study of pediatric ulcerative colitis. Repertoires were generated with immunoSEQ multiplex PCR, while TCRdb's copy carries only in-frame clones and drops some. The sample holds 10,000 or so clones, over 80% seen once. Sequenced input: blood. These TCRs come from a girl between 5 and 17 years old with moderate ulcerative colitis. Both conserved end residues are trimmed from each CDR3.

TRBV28	ASRQQGPLNTGELF
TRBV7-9	ASSSGGWEKLF
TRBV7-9	ASGRGVGYNEQF
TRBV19	ARPTGKITYEQY
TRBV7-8	ASSSGTGGTQPQH
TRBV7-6	ASQSGTNTEAF
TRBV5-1	ASSLRTSREQF
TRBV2	ASSQQGANTEAF
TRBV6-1	ASSEVHSWERRPSTDTQY
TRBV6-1	ASGGAGVHTDTQY
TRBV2	ASRPDYTEAF
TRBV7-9	ASSYPGSHLNYNEQF
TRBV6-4	ASSRTGGNTEAF
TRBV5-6	ASSIGTGGFGTDTQY
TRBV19	ASSPGMLAGDDEQF
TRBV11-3	ASSLDGLGQGPYNEQF
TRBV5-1	ASSFELSNQPQH
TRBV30	ALTLGSNQPQH
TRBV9	ASSHRRTGNTYEQY